These 28 T cell receptor beta chains were all obtained from the same sample, sequenced in a study of blood T cells in healthy people across ages. Then a second PCR, running about 7 to 11 cycles, was carried out with a sample-barcoded 5' primer and a J-beta primer mix. MiXCR was run by TCRdb on the 5' RACE reads, yielding one entry per CDR3 protein. The sample contains hundreds of thousands of distinct CDR3 sequences, roughly 64% of which appear only once. The sample comprised blood. The receptor set was obtained from a young man in good health.

This chain connects TRBV6-2 or TRBV6-3 to TRBJ2-1; possible D gene TRBD2, 6 bases. V gave up 5 bases and J gave up 9 bases, with 20 bases separating them. Germline V gene data show CDR1 as MNHEY and CDR2 as SVGEGT. The CDR3 extends over 15 amino acids. The CDR3 bases are TGTGCCAGCAGTCTTTCCGGGACTCTTTTCCTTGAGCAGTTCTTC. This encodes CASSLSGTLFLEQFF.

This clonotype was counted only a few times. The J gene is TRBJ2-5, the V gene TRBV20-1, with 9 bases identical to TRBD1. Germline V gives CDR1 DFQATT, CDR2 SNEGSKA (reference sequence). The CDR3 runs 13 residues. J lost 2 bases, V lost 6 bases, and 4 bases had no gene match. This chain's CDR3 is CSATGGGQETQYF. CDR3 coding DNA: TGCAGTGCAACAGGGGGCGGACAAGAGACCCAGTACTTC.

This clonotype has a handful of counts. The chain recombines TRBV29-1 with TRBJ1-5; possibly TRBD1 for D (6 bases). This CDR3 region has 14 residues. The V gene lost 5 bases and the J gene lost 0 bases, with 11 bases spanning the gap. Germline values: CDR1 SQVTM, CDR2 ANQGSEA. This CDR3 is CSVTETGSNQPQHF. In DNA form, the CDR3 reads TGCAGCGTTACCGAGACAGGTAGCAATCAGCCCCAGCATTTT.

The chain employs TRBV10-3 and TRBJ2-1; D possibly matches TRBD1 or TRBD2 (7 bases each). Germline V CDR1 and CDR2: ENHRY, SYGVKD. The CDR3 has 15 amino acids. V was trimmed by 3 bases and J by 1 base, leaving 10 bases between them. The CDR3 coding sequence is TGTGCCATCAGTGACCAGGGGGGGTCCTACAATGAGCAGTTCTTC. Protein: CAISDQGGSYNEQFF.

The chain joins TRBV7-2 to TRBJ2-5; D is tentatively TRBD1 or TRBD2 (6 bases each). The V end lost 5 bases, the J end lost 5 bases, and 15 bases lay between the germline ends. The germline V gene has CDR1 SGHTA and CDR2 FQGNSA. The CDR3 extends over 14 amino acids. The CDR3 DNA follows: TGTGCCAGCAGCGGACCGGGGGCAGGGGAGACCCAGTACTTC. This encodes CASSGPGAGETQYF.

The chain links TRBV28 to TRBJ2-7; D is unclear. Trimming took off 7 bases at V and 5 bases at J, with 18 bases between the two ends. This CDR3 region has 14 residues. CDR1 and CDR2 (germline): MDHEN, SYDVKM. In DNA, the CDR3 is TGTGCCAGCAACCGCCCGGGTGAGATCGACGAGCAGTACTTC. It specifies CASNRPGEIDEQYF. The whole variable domain, remainder taken from reference TRBV28 and TRBJ2-7, is DVKVTQSSRYLVKRTGEKVFLECVQDMDHENMFWYRQDPGLGLRLIYFSYDVKMKEKGDIPEGYSVSREKKERFSLILESASTNQTSMYLCASNRPGEIDEQYFGPGTRLTVT.

A few counts support this clonotype. The V call is TRBV12-3 or TRBV12-4, the J call TRBJ2-7, with unresolved D. CDR3 length: 12 residues. The ends were cut back, 5 bases at V and 7 bases at J, with 12 bases in the middle. Written as DNA, the CDR3 is TGTGCCAGCAGTCTCAGCAAGAGGGAGCAGTACTTC. Protein sequence: CASSLSKREQYF.

The V and J genes are TRBV6-5 and TRBJ2-5; TRBD2 might be the D (6 bases). Deletions cut 6 bases from V and 2 bases from J, with 13 bases between. This CDR3 is 14 amino acids long. Germline lookup yields CDR1 MNHEY and CDR2 SVGAGI. As DNA, the CDR3 is TGTGCCAGCAGGGGTAGCGGTCCGCAAGAGACCCAGTACTTC. Encoded protein: CASRGSGPQETQYF.

This rearrangement joins TRBV28 to TRBJ1-6, with D possibly matching TRBD1 (6 bases). Per the germline V gene, CDR1 is MDHEN and CDR2 is SYDVKM. This CDR3 is built from 15 residues. V was pared by 8 bases and J by 14 bases, with 25 bases between. The chain's CDR3 is CASWGRGLLEFTLHF. CDR3 nucleotides: TGTGCCAGCTGGGGGCGGGGGCTACTCGAATTTACCCTCCACTTT.

This chain uses TRBV25-1 with TRBJ2-7, with D perhaps TRBD1 (6 bases). The end of the DNA aligns better with TRBJ2-5, so the J call may be wrong. The CDR3 contains 15 residues. Germline loops: CDR1 MGHDK, CDR2 SYGVNS. The CDR3 reads CASSARQAGWETQYF. CDR3 coding DNA: TGTGCCAGCAGTGCTCGACAGGCCGGTTGGGAGACCCAGTACTTC.

This clonotype was found a few times. The chain joins TRBV12-3 or TRBV12-4 to TRBJ2-5; 7 bases match TRBD2. V gave up 7 bases and J gave up 2 bases; unmatched junction bases: 4. The CDR3 is 13 residues long. The CDR3 nucleotides read TGTGCCAGCACTACGGGACTACAAGAGACCCAGTACTTC. Protein: CASTTGLQETQYF.

This clonotype was recorded a few times. The V and J genes are TRBV12-3 or TRBV12-4 and TRBJ1-5; a weak D match, TRBD1 (5 bases). CDR3 length: 16 residues. Deletions cut 4 bases from V and 1 base from J, with 14 bases between. CDR3 region: CASSSGMGPSNQPQHF. CDR3 sequence (DNA): TGTGCCAGCAGTTCCGGCATGGGGCCAAGCAATCAGCCCCAGCATTTT.

This clonotype was detected a few times. This chain links TRBV6-6 with TRBJ2-5, with unresolved D. Trimming removed 4 bases from V and 2 bases from J, with 8 bases in between. Germline V CDR1 and CDR2: MNHNY, SVGAGI (reference sequence). This CDR3 is 13 amino acids long. In nucleotides, the CDR3 is TGTGCCAGCAGTTGGACCTCGCAAGAGACCCAGTACTTC. Amino acids: CASSWTSQETQYF.

In nucleotides, the CDR3 is TGTGCCAGCATCCAATGGGGGACAGGGTCCGAGCAGTACTTC. Translation gives CASIQWGTGSEQYF. The chain carries TRBV7-2 and TRBJ2-7, with 9 bases aligning to TRBD1. Germline-derived CDR1 and CDR2 are SGHTA and FQGNSA. Unmatched junction bases numbered 10, after V lost 7 bases and J lost 6 bases. The length of the CDR3 is 14 residues.

The chain joins TRBV7-9 to TRBJ2-7; D ambiguous. Looked up from germline, CDR1 is SEHNR and CDR2 is FQNEAQ (reference sequence). This CDR3 has 15 amino acids. With 2 bases removed from V and 0 bases from J, the gap between germline ends came to 11 bases. CDR3 DNA sequence: TGTGCCAGCAGCTTATCAGCAGGAAGCTCCTACGAGCAGTACTTC. Translating gives CASSLSAGSSYEQYF.

This chain uses TRBV5-1 with TRBJ2-1; D might be TRBD2 (7 bases). This CDR3 contains 16 residues. Trimming took 4 bases from V and 7 from J, leaving 21 bases between them. Per germline, CDR1 SGHRS and CDR2 YFSETQ. CDR3 coding DNA: TGCGCCAGCAGCGTCGGTACGGGGGGCGTAGGAAATGAGCAGTTCTTC. It encodes CASSVGTGGVGNEQFF.

The sample holds a few counts of this clonotype. This chain joins TRBV6-6 and TRBJ1-6; D might be TRBD1 (5 bases). This CDR3 is 13 amino acids long. Trimming shortened V by 8 bases and J by 9 bases, and 14 bases separated the two germline ends. CDR1 MNHNY and CDR2 SVGAGI come from the germline V gene (reference sequence). The CDR3 loop reads CASRGRESSPLHF. The CDR3, as DNA: TGTGCCAGCCGAGGCAGGGAGAGTTCACCCCTCCACTTT.

The chain employs TRBV9 and TRBJ2-5; TRBD2 agrees at 7 bases. Germline lookup yields CDR1 SGDLS and CDR2 YYNGEE. The CDR3 length is 15 residues. V lost 1 base, J lost 4 bases, and 7 bases stayed unmatched. The CDR3 is CASSVNRIAGETQYF. The CDR3 DNA reads as TGTGCCAGCAGCGTAAATCGCATAGCGGGAGAGACCCAGTACTTC.

The chain couples TRBV29-1 to TRBJ2-3; D is possibly TRBD1 or TRBD2 (5 bases each). The V end was cut by 7 bases, the J end by 0 bases, with 11 bases between. This CDR3 contains 13 residues. Germline loops: CDR1 SQVTM, CDR2 ANQGSEA. The CDR3 here is CSAEGSSTDTQYF. Here the CDR3 DNA reads TGCAGCGCCGAGGGGTCTAGCACAGATACGCAGTATTTT.

J is TRBJ2-3 and V is TRBV5-5, with 7 bases fitting TRBD2. Germline V CDR1 and CDR2: SGHKS, YYEKEE (reference sequence). This CDR3 is built from 17 residues. V trimming: 5 bases; J trimming: 5 bases; junction bases outside the gene matches: 17. The CDR3 protein is CASRLQTSPTGVDTQYF. The DNA of the CDR3 is TGTGCCAGCAGACTTCAGACTAGCCCAACTGGGGTAGATACGCAGTATTTT.

J is TRBJ2-5 and V is TRBV6-6; 14 bases fit TRBD2. J lost 7 bases, V lost 5 bases, and 6 bases had no gene match. Looked up from germline, CDR1 is MNHNY and CDR2 is SVGAGI (reference sequence). CDR3 length equals 15 residues. The CDR3 region has the DNA TGTGCCAGCAGTCGCCGACTAGCGGGAGGGCTGACCCAGTACTTC. The encoded protein is CASSRRLAGGLTQYF.

The J gene is TRBJ2-3, the V gene TRBV7-8, with TRBD2 matching over 9 bases. V was clipped by 5 bases and J by 2 bases; unmatched bases: 8. The CDR3 spans 16 residues. Germline V gene sequence: CDR1 SGHVS, CDR2 FQNEAQ. The CDR3 spells CASSPGSSGVTDTQYF. Here the CDR3 DNA reads TGTGCCAGCAGCCCAGGGTCTAGCGGGGTCACAGATACGCAGTATTTT. The variable domain in full, with the rest retrieved from reference TRBV7-8 and TRBJ2-3, is GAGVSQSPRYKVAKRGQDVALRCDPISGHVSLFWYQQALGQGPEFLTYFQNEAQLDKSGLPSDRFFAERPEGSVSTLKIQRTQQEDSAVYLCASSPGSSGVTDTQYFGPGTRLTVL.

The chain couples TRBV20-1 to TRBJ2-4; tentative D call: TRBD2 (6 bases). Judging by the DNA end, TRBJ2-5 fits better; the J call may be wrong. Per germline, CDR1 DFQATT and CDR2 SNEGSKA (reference sequence). The CDR3 is 16 amino acids. The CDR3 protein is CSAQTPLAGGQETQYF. DNA of the CDR3: TGCAGTGCGCAAACTCCTTTGGCTGGGGGGCAAGAGACCCAGTACTTC.

This rearrangement joins TRBV7-9 to TRBJ2-5; D could derive from TRBD1 or TRBD2 (5 bases each). The CDR3 is made up of 14 amino acids. V was pared by 1 base and J by 4 bases, with 10 bases between. Germline V CDR1 and CDR2: SEHNR, FQNEAQ (reference sequence). The CDR3 bases are TGTGCCAGCAGCTTAGTAACTAGGGGAGAGACCCAGTACTTC. It is translated as CASSLVTRGETQYF.

The genes are TRBV7-6 and TRBJ1-1; D might be TRBD1 (5 bases). In germline, CDR1 is SGHVS, CDR2 FNYEAQ. The CDR3 runs to 15 residues. V lost 1 base and J 4 bases, leaving 13 bases between the germline ends. CDR3 in amino acids: CASSLGPRAVTEAFF. The CDR3 DNA sequence: TGTGCCAGCAGCTTAGGACCCAGGGCGGTCACTGAAGCTTTCTTT.

The V gene is TRBV7-2, the J gene TRBJ2-4; D gene uncertain. CDR1 SGHTA and CDR2 FQGNSA come from the germline V gene. V dropped 2 bases and J dropped 5 bases, with 13 bases sitting between them. The CDR3 extends over 15 amino acids. DNA for the CDR3: TGTGCCAGCAGCTTAAGTAGTGCTTATGAAAACATTCAGTACTTC. As protein: CASSLSSAYENIQYF. Full variable domain (rest looked up from reference TRBV7-2 and TRBJ2-4): GAGVSQSPSNKVTEKGKDVELRCDPISGHTALYWYRQSLGQGLEFLIYFQGNSAPDKSGLPSDRFSAERTGGSVSTLTIQRTQQEDSAVYLCASSLSSAYENIQYFGAGTRLSVL.

The chain links TRBV5-1 to TRBJ1-4; the D gene is possibly TRBD1 (6 bases). CDR3 size: 16 residues. CDR1 is SGHRS, CDR2 YFSETQ, per germline. Trimming removed 4 bases from V and 8 bases from J, with 21 bases in between. DNA for the CDR3: TGCGCCAGCAGCCCCACCAAGGACAGCCGACACGAAAAACTGTTTTTT. As protein: CASSPTKDSRHEKLFF.

This clonotype was seen a single time. The rearrangement uses TRBV5-1 and TRBJ2-7; TRBD2 might be the D (5 bases). Per germline, CDR1 SGHRS and CDR2 YFSETQ. This CDR3 comprises 18 residues. V was trimmed by 2 bases and J by 3 bases, leaving 24 bases between them. The CDR3 here is CASSFQYKGDLTFYEQYF. CDR3 coding DNA: TGCGCCAGCAGCTTTCAGTATAAGGGAGACCTTACATTCTACGAGCAGTACTTC.